The sequence of this TCR beta chain was determined in a study of shared clonotypes between healthy human individuals. Profiling relied on immunoSEQ multiplex PCR, and the TCRdb table lists in-frame clones only, not all of them. The sample shows around 2.1 million clones, nearly 97% of them seen only once. The CDR3 runs 12 residues. Germline V lookup: CDR1 MDHEN, CDR2 SYDVKM. V lost 7 bases and J lost 4, with 8 bases in between. Specimen: naive CD4+ T cells sorted from blood. The sample's subset: CD45RA+ positively selected. This clonotype was sampled from a man between 18 and 29 years old in good health. The V call is TRBV28, the J call TRBJ1-3; D gene uncertain. The CDR3 loop is CASMRKGNTIYF. CDR3 bases: TGTGCCAGCATGAGGAAAGGAAACACCATATATTTT.